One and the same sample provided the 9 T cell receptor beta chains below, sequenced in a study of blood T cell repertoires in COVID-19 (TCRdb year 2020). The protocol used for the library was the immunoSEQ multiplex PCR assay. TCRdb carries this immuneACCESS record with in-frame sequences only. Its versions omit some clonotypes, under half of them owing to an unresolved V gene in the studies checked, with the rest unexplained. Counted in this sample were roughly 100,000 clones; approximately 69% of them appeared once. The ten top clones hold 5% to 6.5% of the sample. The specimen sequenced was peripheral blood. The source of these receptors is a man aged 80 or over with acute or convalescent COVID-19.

The chain's CDR3 is CASSHADRVGGYTF. In DNA, the CDR3 is TGTGCCAGCAGTCACGCGGACAGGGTAGGCGGCTACACCTTC. The gene calls are TRBV27 and TRBJ1-2; 8 bases line up with TRBD1. V shed 5 bases, J shed 8 bases, and the junction held 10 bases outside the gene matches. CDR3 size: 14 residues. Germline V lookup: CDR1 MNHEY, CDR2 SMNVEV (reference sequence).

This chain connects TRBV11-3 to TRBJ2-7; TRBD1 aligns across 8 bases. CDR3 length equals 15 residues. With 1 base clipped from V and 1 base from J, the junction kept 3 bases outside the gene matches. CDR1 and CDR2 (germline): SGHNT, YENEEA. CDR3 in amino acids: CASSLGTGGSYEQYF. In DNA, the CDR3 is TGTGCCAGCAGCTTAGGTACAGGGGGTTCCTACGAGCAGTACTTC.

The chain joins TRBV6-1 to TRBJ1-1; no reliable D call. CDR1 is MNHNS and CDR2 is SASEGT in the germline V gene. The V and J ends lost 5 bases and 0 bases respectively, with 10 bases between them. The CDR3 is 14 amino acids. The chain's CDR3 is CASSPPTVNTEAFF. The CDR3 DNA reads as TGTGCCAGCAGTCCTCCCACGGTGAACACTGAAGCTTTCTTT.

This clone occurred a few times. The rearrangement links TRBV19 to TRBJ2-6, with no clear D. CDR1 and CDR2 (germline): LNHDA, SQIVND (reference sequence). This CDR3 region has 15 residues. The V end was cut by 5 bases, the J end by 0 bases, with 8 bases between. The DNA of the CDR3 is TGTGCCAGTAGTGGCGGTAGCTCTGGGGCCAACGTCCTGACTTTC. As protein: CASSGGSSGANVLTF.

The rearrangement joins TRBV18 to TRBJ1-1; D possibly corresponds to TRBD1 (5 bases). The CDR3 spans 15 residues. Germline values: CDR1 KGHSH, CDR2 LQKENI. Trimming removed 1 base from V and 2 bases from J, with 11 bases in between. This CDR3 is CASSPRGGVNTEAFF. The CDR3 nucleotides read TGTGCCAGCTCACCACGCGGGGGGGTCAACACTGAAGCTTTCTTT.

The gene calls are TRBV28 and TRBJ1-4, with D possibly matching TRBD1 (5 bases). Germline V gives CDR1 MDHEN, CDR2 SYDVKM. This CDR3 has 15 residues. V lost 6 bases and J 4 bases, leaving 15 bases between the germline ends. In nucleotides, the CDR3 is TGTGCCAGCAGACTCCAGGGTCCCCTTAATGAAAAACTGTTTTTT. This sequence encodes CASRLQGPLNEKLFF.

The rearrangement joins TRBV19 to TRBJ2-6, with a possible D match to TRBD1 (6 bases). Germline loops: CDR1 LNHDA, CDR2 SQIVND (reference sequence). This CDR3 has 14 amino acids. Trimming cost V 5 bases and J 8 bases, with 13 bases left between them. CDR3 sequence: CASSLRTETNVLTF. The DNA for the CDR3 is TGTGCCAGTAGTCTCCGGACAGAAACCAACGTCCTGACTTTC. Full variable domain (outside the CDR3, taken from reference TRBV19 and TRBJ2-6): DGGITQSPKYLFRKEGQNVTLSCEQNLNHDAMYWYRQDPGQGLRLIYYSQIVNDFQKGDIAEGYSVSREKKESFPLTVTSAQKNPTAFYLCASSLRTETNVLTFGAGSRLTVL.

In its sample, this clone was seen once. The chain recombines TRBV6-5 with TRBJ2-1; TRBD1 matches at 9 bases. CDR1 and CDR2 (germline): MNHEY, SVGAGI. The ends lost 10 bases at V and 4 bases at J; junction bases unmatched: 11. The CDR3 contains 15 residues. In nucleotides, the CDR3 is TGTGCCACCGCCATTACAGGGGGCGCTTACAATGAGCAGTTCTTC. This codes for CATAITGGAYNEQFF.

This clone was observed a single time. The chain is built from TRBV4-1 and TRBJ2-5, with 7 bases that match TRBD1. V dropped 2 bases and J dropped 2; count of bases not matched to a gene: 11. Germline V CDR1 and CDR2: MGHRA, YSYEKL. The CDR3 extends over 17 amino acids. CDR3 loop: CASSQTARGQRQETQYF. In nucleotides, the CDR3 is TGCGCCAGCAGCCAAACGGCAAGGGGACAGCGGCAAGAGACCCAGTACTTC.